The 16 T cell receptor beta chains given below trace back to one sample, sequenced in a study of cytotoxic CD8 clonotypes in ibrutinib-treated CLL. This table comes from immunoSEQ multiplex PCR, and its TCRdb copy is limited to in-frame clones, with some not included. The sample yields approximately 170,000 clones, 70% to 90% seen once. This sample comprised PBMCs, obtained at disease progression, from a patient treated with ibrutinib. Receptors originate from a human donor with chronic lymphocytic leukemia.

The rearrangement joins TRBV19 to TRBJ1-1; D might be TRBD1 (5 bases). This CDR3 has 13 amino acids. The V gene lost 3 bases and the J gene lost 7 bases, with 12 bases spanning the gap. CDR1 LNHDA and CDR2 SQIVND come from the germline V gene (reference sequence). CDR3 residues: CASSILGGVEAFF. The CDR3 region has the DNA TGTGCCAGTAGTATTTTAGGAGGGGTTGAAGCTTTCTTT.

In its sample, this clone was seen a few times. The V and J genes are TRBV19 and TRBJ1-1; the D is unclear. The CDR3 contains 13 residues. Germline V gene data show CDR1 as LNHDA and CDR2 as SQIVND (reference sequence). V lost 4 bases to trimming and J lost 5 bases, with 11 bases between them. The CDR3 DNA follows: TGTGCCAGTAGTAAGGTCCCAGTTACTGAAGCTTTCTTT. It translates to CASSKVPVTEAFF.

The rearrangement links TRBV6-5 to TRBJ1-5; tentatively, D is TRBD1 (6 bases). Trimming stripped 0 bases from V and 7 bases from J, with 16 bases between. The CDR3 is 16 amino acids. Germline V CDR1 and CDR2: MNHEY, SVGAGI. The CDR3, as DNA: TGTGCCAGCAGTTACTCTAGCAGGGGAGGGGGGCAGCCCCAGCATTTT. This encodes CASSYSSRGGGQPQHF.

This clone was observed at least ten times. This chain connects TRBV9 to TRBJ1-5; tentatively, D is TRBD1 (5 bases). The germline CDR1 and CDR2 sequences are SGDLS and YYNGEE. Trimming shortened V by 4 bases and J by 5 bases, and 16 bases separated the two germline ends. CDR3 length: 15 amino acids. Here the CDR3 reads CASSRKWDVDQPQHF. DNA of the CDR3: TGTGCCAGCAGCCGGAAGTGGGACGTCGATCAGCCCCAGCATTTT. Complete variable domain (other parts from reference TRBV9 and TRBJ1-5): DSGVTQTPKHLITATGQRVTLRCSPRSGDLSVYWYQQSLDQGLQFLIQYYNGEERAKGNILERFSAQQFPDLHSELNLSSLELGDSALYFCASSRKWDVDQPQHFGDGTRLSIL.

CDR3 DNA sequence: TGTGCCATCAAACCCTCCGGTCGGACAGGGGGTGGGTATGGCTACACCTTC. Translating it yields CAIKPSGRTGGGYGYTF. The chain has TRBV19 and TRBJ1-2, with 10 bases lining up with TRBD1. The junction had 19 bases not matched to a gene; V was cut back by 10 bases and J by 5 bases. The CDR3 consists of 17 residues. The germline V gene has CDR1 LNHDA and CDR2 SQIVND (reference sequence).

The gene calls are TRBV2 and TRBJ2-4; the match to TRBD1 covers 9 bases. V gave up 6 bases and J gave up 1 base; unmatched junction bases: 13. Germline lookup yields CDR1 SNHLY and CDR2 FYNNEI. This CDR3 contains 18 residues. CDR3 in amino acids: CASRRDRAQPIAKNIQYF. Written as DNA, the CDR3 is TGTGCCAGCAGGAGGGACAGGGCTCAGCCAATTGCCAAAAACATTCAGTACTTC.

This chain joins TRBV11-2 and TRBJ2-7; D not resolved. Per the germline V gene, CDR1 is SGHAT and CDR2 is FQNNGV. V was cut by 0 bases and J by 3 bases, with 6 bases left in between. The CDR3 totals 13 residues. Written as DNA, the CDR3 is TGTGCCAGCAGCTTAGAAGTTTTCTACGAGCAGTACTTC. It encodes CASSLEVFYEQYF.

The chain has TRBV6-1 and TRBJ2-7; the match to TRBD2 covers 8 bases. Looked up from germline, CDR1 is MNHNS and CDR2 is SASEGT. There are 15 residues in the CDR3. Losses at the gene ends were 2 bases for V and 4 bases for J; bases not matched to a gene: 7. This CDR3 reads CASSEPGLVVYEQYF. The CDR3 coding sequence is TGTGCCAGCAGTGAACCGGGACTAGTAGTTTACGAGCAGTACTTC.

The gene calls are TRBV23-1 and TRBJ1-2; no reliable D call. TRBV23-1 is placed among ORFs of uncertain function. The CDR3 length is 12 residues. The V and J ends lost 4 bases and 6 bases respectively, with 9 bases between them. CDR3 sequence: CASSPQGDGYTF. As DNA, the CDR3 is TGCGCCAGCAGTCCCCAAGGAGATGGCTACACCTTC.

This sequence joins TRBV28 and TRBJ2-2; 11 bases fit TRBD2. The CDR3 consists of 19 residues. V lost 3 bases, J lost 4 bases, and 13 bases stayed unmatched. Germline V gives CDR1 MDHEN, CDR2 SYDVKM. CDR3 DNA: TGTGCCAGCAGTTTTATCCTAGCGGGAGGATATGCTGGCACCGGGGAGCTGTTTTTT. Amino acid sequence: CASSFILAGGYAGTGELFF. Using reference TRBV28 and TRBJ2-2 for the parts outside the CDR3, the full variable domain is DVKVTQSSRYLVKRTGEKVFLECVQDMDHENMFWYRQDPGLGLRLIYFSYDVKMKEKGDIPEGYSVSREKKERFSLILESASTNQTSMYLCASSFILAGGYAGTGELFFGEGSRLTVL.

The CDR3 sequence: CASGLWSGRETQYF. DNA for the CDR3: TGTGCCAGCGGCTTGTGGAGCGGGAGGGAAACGCAGTATTTT. The rearrangement uses TRBV28 and TRBJ2-3; TRBD2 matches at 10 bases. The CDR3 sequence is 14 residues long. Germline CDR1 is MDHEN and CDR2 is SYDVKM. J gave up 9 bases and V 8 bases, and 11 bases lay outside the gene matches.

The chain joins TRBV11-2 to TRBJ2-1; D is ambiguous. The V gene lost 7 bases and the J gene lost 8 bases, with 15 bases spanning the gap. Per germline, CDR1 SGHAT and CDR2 FQNNGV. The CDR3 is 13 amino acids. In nucleotides, the CDR3 is TGTGCCAGCAAGGGATGGAAGGCCTATGAGCAGTTCTTC. It encodes CASKGWKAYEQFF.

The chain employs TRBV9 and TRBJ2-5, with TRBD2 identical over 8 bases. V shed 0 bases and J 5 bases; nucleotides not matched to a gene: 6. The germline V gene encodes CDR1 SGDLS and CDR2 YYNGEE. The CDR3 is 15 residues long. This CDR3 is CASSVGSGRWETQYF. CDR3 DNA: TGTGCCAGCAGCGTAGGAAGCGGGAGATGGGAGACCCAGTACTTC.

V and J are TRBV28 and TRBJ1-5; D not resolved. Trimming left V 5 bases short and J 2 bases short, with 16 bases between. Germline V gives CDR1 MDHEN, CDR2 SYDVKM. The CDR3 sequence is 16 residues long. The CDR3 is CASSGLSWEGNQPQHF. The CDR3 bases are TGTGCCAGCAGTGGGCTCTCATGGGAGGGCAATCAGCCCCAGCATTTT.

The chain has TRBV19 and TRBJ1-4, with 7 bases aligning to TRBD1. Germline trimming cut 6 bases from V and 3 bases from J; bases unmatched to any gene: 10. CDR3 length equals 16 residues. The V gene's germline CDR1 is LNHDA and CDR2 SQIVND (reference sequence). CDR3: CASSLSTGQPNEKLFF. CDR3 DNA sequence: TGTGCCAGTAGCCTCTCAACGGGACAGCCTAATGAAAAACTGTTTTTT.

The chain carries TRBV18 and TRBJ2-7; D gene ambiguous. CDR1 KGHSH and CDR2 LQKENI come from the germline V gene. Trimming pared 6 bases from V and 4 bases from J, leaving 7 bases between. This CDR3 comprises 11 residues. The DNA of the CDR3 is TGTGCCAGCTCCTCCGATTACGAGCAGTACTTC. It encodes CASSSDYEQYF.